This T cell receptor beta chain was profiled in a study of identical twins. Study observations and caveats: Researchers reported weaker excess twin sharing in beta out-of-frame sequences.

This clonotype was observed at least ten times. What it recognizes is unknown. Unique molecular identifiers were present on the cDNA, which also gained a universal primer site by template switching. MiXCR, run by TCRdb on the 5' RACE reads, gives a single entry per CDR3 protein. Seen here are roughly 250,000 distinct CDR3 sequences, roughly 7% observed once, and the top ten hold roughly 3.6%. This CDR3 spans 13 amino acids. From germline, CDR1 is MNHNS and CDR2 SASEGT. Trimming left V 7 bases short and J 4 bases short, with 14 bases between. The same specimen was also included in a second study, on yellow fever vaccine responses in identical twins.

The sequenced sample was memory (CD45RO+) T cells sorted from blood. The clonotype originates from a woman between 18 and 29 years old in good health. The rearrangement uses TRBV6-1 and TRBJ2-7; D perhaps matches TRBD2 (6 bases). DNA for the CDR3: TGTGCCAGCACACGGGACTGGGTATACGAGCAGTACTTC. As protein: CASTRDWVYEQYF.